This T cell receptor beta chain was found in a study of spatial heterogeneity in lung cancer. Study-level background: Consistently, beta-chain sequences turned up in larger numbers than alpha-chain sequences did.

TCRdb passed the 5' RACE reads through MiXCR, listing each CDR3 protein once. The sample lists more than 4,000 distinct CDR3 sequences, roughly 8.1% seen once, with over 40% in the top ten. This clonotype is termed medium-sized. Its cognate antigen is unknown. Study-wide results and limits: For expanded intratumoral alpha and beta TCRs, counts tracked tumor mutation counts.

Indicated time point: sample taken at primary tumor resection. The approximately 70 donors had untreated early-stage non-small cell lung cancer. Researchers sequenced whole RNA taken from tumor, nontumor lung or frozen PBMC without sorting. V was cut by 4 bases and J by 4 bases, with 11 bases left in between. The germline gives CDR1 PRHDT, CDR2 FYEKMQ (reference sequence). The CDR3 runs to 14 residues. The sample in question was lung tumor tissue, obtained at surgery. This rearrangement joins TRBV13 to TRBJ2-1; D might be TRBD2 (6 bases). The source is a male donor with early-stage non-small cell lung cancer. Written as DNA, the CDR3 is TGTGCCAGCAGCTCTGATAGCGGTTACAATGAGCAGTTCTTC. This sequence encodes CASSSDSGYNEQFF. Full variable domain (rest looked up from reference TRBV13 and TRBJ2-1): AAGVIQSPRHLIKEKRETATLKCYPIPRHDTVYWYQQGPGQDPQFLISFYEKMQSDKGSIPDRFSAQQFSDYHSELNMSSLELGDSALYFCASSSDSGYNEQFFGPGTRLTVL.